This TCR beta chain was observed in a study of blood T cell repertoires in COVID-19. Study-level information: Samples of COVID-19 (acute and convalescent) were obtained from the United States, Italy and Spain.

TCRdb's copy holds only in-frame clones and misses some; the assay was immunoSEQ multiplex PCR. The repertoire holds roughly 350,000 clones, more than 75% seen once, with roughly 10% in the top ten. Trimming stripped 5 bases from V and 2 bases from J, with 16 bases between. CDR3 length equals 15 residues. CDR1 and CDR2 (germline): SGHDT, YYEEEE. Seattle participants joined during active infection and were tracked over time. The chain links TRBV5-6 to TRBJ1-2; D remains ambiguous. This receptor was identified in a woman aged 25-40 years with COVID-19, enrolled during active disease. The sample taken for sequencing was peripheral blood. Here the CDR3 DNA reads TGTGCCAGCAGGCAAACTGGCGGAAAGAACTATGGCTACACCTTC. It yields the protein CASRQTGGKNYGYTF. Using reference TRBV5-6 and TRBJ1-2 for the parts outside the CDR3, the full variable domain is DAGVTQSPTHLIKTRGQQVTLRCSPKSGHDTVSWYQQALGQGPQFIFQYYEEEERQRGNFPDRFSGHQFPNYSSELNVNALLLGDSALYLCASRQTGGKNYGYTFGSGTRLTVV.